A single sample is the source of the 3 T cell receptor beta chains below, sequenced in a study of shared clonotypes between healthy human individuals. Repertoires were generated with immunoSEQ multiplex PCR, while TCRdb's copy carries only in-frame clones and drops some. The sample consists of roughly 1.5 million clones, around 98% of them appearing once. Sequencing input: naive CD4+ T cells sorted from blood. Specified subset: CD45RA+ positively selected. Source of these receptors: a man aged 30 to 45 in good health.

CDR3: CSVTERSGSTEAFF. DNA for the CDR3: TGCAGCGTCACAGAGCGTTCGGGGAGCACTGAAGCTTTCTTT. The chain couples TRBV29-1 to TRBJ1-1; D is unclear. V was pared by 6 bases and J by 4 bases, with 18 bases between. CDR1 and CDR2 (germline): SQVTM, ANQGSEA. The CDR3 spans 14 residues.

This chain joins TRBV25-1 and TRBJ1-4, with 7 nucleotides matching TRBD1. The V and J ends lost 2 bases and 4 bases, in that order; junction bases with no gene match: 7. The CDR3 contains 16 residues. Germline-derived CDR1 and CDR2 are MGHDK and SYGVNS. CDR3 sequence: CASSEGDSAVNEKLFF. The CDR3 DNA reads TGTGCCAGCAGTGAAGGGGACAGTGCGGTTAATGAAAAACTGTTTTTT.

This chain links TRBV29-1 with TRBJ2-5; 11 positions match TRBD2. The V segment lost 8 bases and the J segment 4 bases; nucleotides outside the gene matches: 3. CDR3 size: 12 residues. Per germline, CDR1 SQVTM and CDR2 ANQGSEA. For the CDR3, the DNA is TGCAGCTCCGGACTAGCGGGAGAGACCCAGTACTTC. Translating gives CSSGLAGETQYF.